What follows are 27 T cell receptor beta chains derived from one specimen sequenced in a study of T cells after yellow fever vaccination. From the 5' RACE reads, TCRdb called clonotypes with MiXCR, one entry per CDR3 protein. The data contain around 300,000 distinct CDR3 sequences, around 4.3% of them singletons. Here the sequenced sample was PBMCs, taken 15 days after the yellow fever booster vaccination. The receptors come from a man between 18 and 35 years old who received the YFV17D yellow fever vaccine.

This clonotype has at least ten counts. V usage is TRBV29-1 and J usage is TRBJ2-3; D gene ambiguous. The V gene lost 6 bases and the J gene lost 0 bases, with 10 bases spanning the gap. The germline V gene encodes CDR1 SQVTM and CDR2 ANQGSEA. The CDR3 covers 13 residues. CDR3 region: CSVDSDSTDTQYF. CDR3 in DNA: TGCAGCGTGGATTCAGACAGCACAGATACGCAGTATTTT.

This clonotype occurred a few times. V gene TRBV7-9 combines with J gene TRBJ2-5; 8 bases agree with TRBD2. CDR3 size: 15 residues. Germline lookup yields CDR1 SEHNR and CDR2 FQNEAQ (reference sequence). The V gene end was trimmed by 5 bases and the J gene end by 0 bases; junction bases not matched to a gene: 5. The chain's CDR3 is CASSGAGVNQETQYF. DNA for the CDR3: TGTGCCAGCAGCGGAGCGGGGGTCAACCAAGAGACCCAGTACTTC.

This clonotype was observed at least ten times. The rearrangement joins TRBV3-1 to TRBJ2-7; 8 bases align to TRBD2. Germline lookup yields CDR1 LGHDT and CDR2 YNNKEL (reference sequence). The trim removed 3 bases at V and 5 bases at J, leaving 9 bases unmatched. The CDR3 is 15 residues long. DNA of the CDR3: TGTGCCAGCAGCCAGGACGGGGGGGCAGTGAACGAGCAGTACTTC. Translated, it gives CASSQDGGAVNEQYF.

This clonotype was detected only a few times. This chain uses TRBV10-3 with TRBJ2-5; 12 nucleotides match TRBD1. After removal of 6 bases from V and 0 bases from J, the junction contained 8 bases not matched to a gene. This CDR3 comprises 17 residues. Germline V gene lookup returns CDR1 ENHRY and CDR2 SYGVKD. CDR3 in amino acids: CAISPGGQGADQETQYF. CDR3 DNA: TGTGCCATCAGCCCTGGGGGACAGGGGGCTGACCAAGAGACCCAGTACTTC.

This clonotype was seen more than once but under ten times. The rearrangement joins TRBV5-6 to TRBJ2-2; the match to TRBD2 covers 13 bases. V lost 1 base and J lost 6; bases outside the gene matches: 3. CDR1 SGHDT and CDR2 YYEEEE come from the germline V gene. The CDR3 spans 16 residues. CDR3 residues: CASSLLGLAGPGELFF. For the CDR3, the DNA is TGTGCCAGCAGCTTGCTGGGACTAGCGGGGCCCGGGGAGCTGTTTTTT. Supplemented by reference TRBV5-6 and TRBJ2-2, the full variable domain reads DAGVTQSPTHLIKTRGQQVTLRCSPKSGHDTVSWYQQALGQGPQFIFQYYEEEERQRGNFPDRFSGHQFPNYSSELNVNALLLGDSALYLCASSLLGLAGPGELFFGEGSRLTVL.

This clonotype was detected ten times or more. The chain links TRBV5-6 to TRBJ2-3, with 8 bases matching TRBD2. In germline, CDR1 is SGHDT, CDR2 YYEEEE. With 3 bases clipped from V and 5 bases from J, the junction kept 11 bases outside the gene matches. The CDR3 is 16 residues long. The CDR3 protein is CASSSHGTSRGDTQYF. The DNA for the CDR3 is TGTGCCAGCAGCTCCCACGGGACTAGTCGGGGAGATACGCAGTATTTT.

The chain uses TRBV6-1 and TRBJ1-1, with D unresolved. Looked up from germline, CDR1 is MNHNS and CDR2 is SASEGT. The V gene lost 6 bases and the J gene lost 6 bases, with 20 bases spanning the gap. This CDR3 has 15 residues. This chain's CDR3 is CASSPIDPAVPEAFF. The CDR3 DNA reads as TGTGCCAGCAGCCCGATAGACCCCGCTGTCCCTGAAGCTTTCTTT.

This clonotype has a handful of counts. This chain uses TRBV30 with TRBJ1-3, with 10 bases fitting TRBD1. The CDR3 loop spans 15 amino acids. In germline, CDR1 is GTSNPN, CDR2 SVGIG (reference sequence). V dropped 7 bases and J dropped 0; count of bases not matched to a gene: 6. This chain's CDR3 is CASSTGGGSGNTIYF. The CDR3 DNA reads TGTGCCTCGTCGACAGGGGGCGGCTCTGGAAACACCATATATTTT.

This chain links TRBV29-1 with TRBJ2-7, with D maybe TRBD2 (7 bases). Germline V CDR1 and CDR2: SQVTM, ANQGSEA. CDR3 length: 14 residues. The V and J ends lost 6 bases and 2 bases respectively, with 17 bases between them. The CDR3 DNA sequence: TGCAGCGTATGGGCGGGGGCCTCAACCTACGAGCAGTACTTC. Its protein product is CSVWAGASTYEQYF.

This clonotype has a count of ten or more. The J gene is TRBJ2-5, the V gene TRBV30; tentative D call: TRBD2 (5 bases). Per germline, CDR1 GTSNPN and CDR2 SVGIG (reference sequence). The length of the CDR3 is 13 residues. V lost 3 bases to trimming and J lost 1 base, with 9 bases between them. CDR3 residues: CAWRAAAQETQYF. The CDR3 DNA sequence: TGTGCCTGGAGAGCGGCAGCCCAAGAGACCCAGTACTTC.

The CDR3: CASSPSGTTWQETQYF. The CDR3, as DNA: TGTGCCAGCAGCCCTTCTGGGACAACGTGGCAAGAGACCCAGTACTTC. V is TRBV28 and J is TRBJ2-5, with D possibly being TRBD1 (6 bases). The CDR3 is 16 amino acids. With 6 bases removed from V and 2 bases from J, the gap between germline ends came to 19 bases. Germline V CDR1 and CDR2: MDHEN, SYDVKM.

About this clonotype itself: Since a much larger clone is just one base distant, this may be a read error. V gene TRBV6-5 combines with J gene TRBJ2-3, with TRBD1 as a possible D gene (5 bases). The CDR3 covers 14 residues. The germline CDR1 and CDR2 sequences are MNHEY and SVGAGI. Trimming took off 2 bases at V and 6 bases at J, with 12 bases between the two ends. In DNA, the CDR3 is TGTGCCAGCAGTTACGCAACTGGGGCGGATACGCAGTATTTT. Residues: CASSYATGADTQYF.

V is TRBV4-2 and J is TRBJ1-1; 8 positions match TRBD1. The CDR3 consists of 16 residues. V gave up 3 bases and J gave up 1 base; unmatched junction bases: 7. Germline V lookup: CDR1 LGHNA, CDR2 YNFKEQ. The CDR3 protein is CASSHDRQGRNTEAFF. Here the CDR3 DNA reads TGTGCCAGCAGCCATGATCGACAGGGGCGGAACACTGAAGCTTTCTTT.

This clonotype was observed at least ten times. This rearrangement joins TRBV6-1 to TRBJ2-7, with D maybe TRBD2 (7 bases). The CDR3 covers 16 residues. CDR1 is MNHNS, CDR2 SASEGT, per germline. Trimming pared 2 bases from V and 3 bases from J, leaving 17 bases between. CDR3 protein: CASSETRGAEGYEQYF. CDR3 DNA: TGTGCCAGCAGTGAAACCCGGGGGGCGGAAGGCTACGAGCAGTACTTC.

The V and J genes are TRBV10-2 and TRBJ2-7; 10 bases map to TRBD2. Trimming removed 6 bases from V and 4 bases from J; junction bases left unmatched: 6. CDR1 WSHSY and CDR2 SAAADI come from the germline V gene. This CDR3 is 14 amino acids long. CDR3 nucleotides: TGCGCCAGCAGCCTAGCGGGGGCGGTGTACGAGCAGTACGTC. It translates to CASSLAGAVYEQYV.

The chain has TRBV18 and TRBJ2-1, with 7 bases lining up with TRBD2. V lost 3 bases to trimming and J lost 7 bases; unmatched junction nucleotides: 9. CDR1 is KGHSH and CDR2 is LQKENI in the germline V gene. CDR3 length: 15 amino acids. The CDR3 spells CASSPPHAGENEQFF. The CDR3 bases are TGTGCCAGCTCACCGCCACATGCGGGGGAAAATGAGCAGTTCTTC.

Here the CDR3 reads CASRSTGTEAFF. Here the CDR3 DNA reads TGTGCCAGCAGGTCGACAGGGACTGAAGCTTTCTTT. The V and J genes are TRBV2 and TRBJ1-1; TRBD1 matches 7 bases. Per the germline V gene, CDR1 is SNHLY and CDR2 is FYNNEI. J was trimmed by 5 bases and V by 6 bases; bases with no gene match: 3. The CDR3 has 12 amino acids.

The chain carries TRBV27 and TRBJ1-5; possibly TRBD1 for D (5 bases). Germline CDR1 is MNHEY and CDR2 is SMNVEV (reference sequence). V was clipped by 8 bases and J by 0 bases, with 14 bases between them. The length of the CDR3 is 15 residues. The CDR3 sequence: CASQPGSYSNQPQHF. As DNA, the CDR3 is TGTGCCAGCCAGCCAGGGTCCTATAGCAATCAGCCCCAGCATTTT.

This clonotype was detected only a few times. The V and J genes are TRBV7-2 and TRBJ2-7; 11 nucleotides agree with TRBD2. Trimming at V came to 1 base and at J to 2 bases, leaving 4 bases not matched to a gene. Per germline, CDR1 SGHTA and CDR2 FQGNSA. CDR3 length: 16 residues. The CDR3 region is CASSLVGTSGAYEQYF. CDR3 coding DNA: TGTGCCAGCAGCTTAGTCGGGACTAGCGGTGCCTACGAGCAGTACTTC.

This clonotype was counted ten times or more. This sequence joins TRBV20-1 and TRBJ2-7; 8 nucleotides match TRBD1. V was pared by 5 bases and J by 3 bases, with 9 bases of the junction left unmatched. Looked up from germline, CDR1 is DFQATT and CDR2 is SNEGSKA (reference sequence). This CDR3 contains 14 residues. CDR3 protein: CSALSRQGFYEQYV. The CDR3 DNA is TGCAGTGCTTTATCAAGACAGGGGTTCTACGAGCAGTACGTC.

The chain uses TRBV3-1 and TRBJ2-3; perhaps TRBD1 as D (6 bases). The germline V and J ends were trimmed by 0 bases and 3 bases, with 13 bases remaining between them. Germline V gives CDR1 LGHDT, CDR2 YNNKEL (reference sequence). CDR3 size: 16 residues. The CDR3 sequence is CASSQESGRGTDTQYF. CDR3 nucleotides: TGTGCCAGCAGCCAAGAATCGGGCAGGGGTACAGATACGCAGTATTTT.

This clonotype was seen repeatedly, ten times or more. The chain couples TRBV27 to TRBJ1-4; D remains unclear. Per germline, CDR1 MNHEY and CDR2 SMNVEV (reference sequence). Trimming stripped 3 bases from V and 5 bases from J, with 13 bases between. This CDR3 region has 15 residues. CDR3 bases: TGTGCCAGCAGTTTCATGCCAGACCGAAATGAAAAACTGTTTTTT. It codes for CASSFMPDRNEKLFF.

Comment on this clonotype: A junction boundary mismatches the germline segment, possibly from a read error. J is TRBJ2-5 and V is TRBV7-7; maybe TRBD1 (7 bases). Germline V gene sequence: CDR1 SSHAT, CDR2 FNYEAQ (reference sequence). The CDR3 length is 15 residues. CDR3 loop: CASSLQGGLQETQYF. As DNA, the CDR3 is TGTGCTAGCAGCTTGCAGGGGGGCCTCCAAGAGACCCAGTACTTC.

There are a few counts of this clonotype. The genes are TRBV5-1 and TRBJ1-1; 7 bases are a match to TRBD1. Germline V gene data show CDR1 as SGHRS and CDR2 as YFSETQ. This CDR3 contains 15 residues. V gave up 6 bases and J gave up 1 base; unmatched junction bases: 9. CDR3 residues: CASIGGAGGNTEAFF. CDR3 sequence (DNA): TGCGCCAGCATAGGGGGCGCGGGTGGGAACACTGAAGCTTTCTTT.

Ten or more counts support this clonotype. The chain carries TRBV7-2 and TRBJ2-7; 8 nucleotides align to TRBD1. The CDR3 is 14 residues long. Trimming at V came to 6 bases and at J to 0 bases, leaving 4 bases not matched to a gene. CDR1 is SGHTA and CDR2 is FQGNSA in the germline V gene. The DNA of the CDR3 is TGTGCCAGCAGTAGGACAGGGATCTCCTACGAGCAGTACGTC. Translating gives CASSRTGISYEQYV.

This clonotype was seen more than once but under ten times. The V gene is TRBV5-6, the J gene TRBJ2-1; possibly TRBD2 for D (5 bases). Germline V lookup: CDR1 SGHDT, CDR2 YYEEEE. The CDR3 sequence is 12 residues long. Deletions cut 3 bases from V and 8 bases from J, with 9 bases between. CDR3 region: CASSSDSDEQFF. The DNA for the CDR3 is TGTGCCAGCAGCTCGGACTCGGATGAGCAGTTCTTC.

This clonotype was seen ten or more times. The rearrangement uses TRBV5-1 and TRBJ1-6, with D maybe TRBD1 (5 bases). The CDR3 loop spans 18 amino acids. V was trimmed by 0 bases and J by 3 bases, leaving 16 bases between them. Germline lookup yields CDR1 SGHRS and CDR2 YFSETQ. The DNA for the CDR3 is TGCGCCAGCAGCTTGGTAGTGGGGGAGCCATTCTATAATTCACCCCTCCACTTT. Its translation: CASSLVVGEPFYNSPLHF.